Below, one TCR beta chain is given with its context. Its antigen is unknown. This record comes from a study of T cell responses to AZD1222 COVID-19 vaccine. General observations from the study: Only a handful of people who got AZD1222 tested seropositive at baseline. Spike-specific TCR breadth and depth were elevated following two AZD1222 doses. Donors in the cohort were predominantly white British and more often female, and clonal diversity was possibly underestimated. The repertoires were collected only after the peak T cell response.

TCRdb's table, derived via immunoSEQ multiplex PCR, lists solely in-frame clones and lacks some. The sample carries about 86,000 clones, 88% recorded once. This CDR3 is 13 amino acids long. Germline V gene sequence: CDR1 SQVTM, CDR2 ANQGSEA. Trimming took 3 bases from V and 4 from J, leaving 12 bases between them. The source was peripheral blood, collected 28 days after the second AZD1222 dose. This sequence joins TRBV29-1 and TRBJ2-5, with a weak D call TRBD2 (5 bases). The sequence came from an adult who received the AZD1222 COVID-19 vaccine. The CDR3 sequence: CSVDIPGIETQYF. CDR3 DNA: TGCAGCGTTGATATTCCGGGGATAGAGACCCAGTACTTC.